A selection of T cell receptor beta chains follows, all from one sample in a study of Ad26.COV2.S vaccination and SARS-CoV-2 variants. TCRdb's table, derived via immunoSEQ multiplex PCR, lists solely in-frame clones and lacks some. In the table there are hundreds of thousands of clones, around nine tenths of which are singletons. The specimen comprised peripheral blood, sampled in a trial of Ad26.COV2.S vaccine versus placebo. These receptors all come from a person between 18 and 65 years old who received the Ad26.COV2.S COVID-19 vaccine or a placebo. CDR3s include the opening cysteine and the closing phenylalanine or tryptophan. D genes are given only for firm matches. Clone size appears in some rows only: once, few, many, or a class for an expanded clone.

V gene: TRBV28
D gene: NA
clone size: NA
J gene: TRBJ2-7
CDR3 protein: CASSLEGPTTKQYF
CDR3 DNA: TGTGCCAGCAGTTTAGAGGGACCCACTACGAAGCAGTACTTC

V gene: TRBV5-4
D gene: NA
clone size: NA
J gene: TRBJ2-1
CDR3 protein: CASRMTGSYNEQFF
CDR3 DNA: TGTGCCAGCAGGATGACAGGCTCCTACAATGAGCAGTTCTTC

V gene: TRBV6-2/TRBV6-3
D gene: NA
clone size: NA
J gene: TRBJ2-1
CDR3 protein: CASSQDNEQFF
CDR3 DNA: TGTGCCAGCAGCCAAGACAATGAGCAGTTCTTC

V gene: TRBV4-1
D gene: TRBD1
clone size: NA
J gene: TRBJ1-2
CDR3 protein: CASSQGGGQGALWGYTF
CDR3 DNA: TGCGCCAGCAGCCAGGGGGGCGGACAGGGGGCCCTGTGGGGCTACACCTTC

V gene: TRBV7-9
D gene: NA
clone size: NA
J gene: TRBJ2-1
CDR3 protein: CASSLGPLQGEQFF
CDR3 DNA: TGTGCCAGCAGCTTAGGGCCCTTACAGGGTGAGCAGTTCTTC

V gene: TRBV5-1
D gene: NA
clone size: once
J gene: TRBJ2-1
CDR3 protein: CASSLDSSNEQFF
CDR3 DNA: TGCGCCAGCAGCTTAGACTCTTCGAATGAGCAGTTCTTC

V gene: TRBV3-1/TRBV3-2
D gene: NA
clone size: NA
J gene: TRBJ2-5
CDR3 protein: CASSYFRGREEKETQYF
CDR3 DNA: TGTGCCAGCAGCTACTTTCGGGGCAGGGAAGAGAAAGAGACCCAGTACTTC

V gene: TRBV11-2
D gene: TRBD1
clone size: NA
J gene: TRBJ2-7
CDR3 protein: CASSQGTGYLYEQYF
CDR3 DNA: TGTGCCAGCAGCCAGGGGACAGGCTACCTTTACGAGCAGTACTTC

V gene: TRBV29-1
D gene: TRBD1
clone size: NA
J gene: TRBJ2-7
CDR3 protein: CSVELILPDRGTYEQYF
CDR3 DNA: TGCAGCGTTGAATTGATACTCCCGGACAGGGGGACGTACGAGCAGTACTTC

V gene: TRBV6-5
D gene: NA
clone size: NA
J gene: TRBJ2-7
CDR3 protein: CASSLKRGFPYEQYF
CDR3 DNA: TGTGCCAGCAGCCTAAAAAGGGGGTTTCCCTACGAGCAGTACTTC

V gene: TRBV11-2
D gene: NA
clone size: once
J gene: TRBJ1-1
CDR3 protein: CASSLTEGTEAFF
CDR3 DNA: TGTGCCAGCAGCTTGACCGAGGGCACTGAAGCTTTCTTT

V gene: TRBV7-9
D gene: NA
clone size: NA
J gene: TRBJ2-5
CDR3 protein: CASSPRGGYIGETQYF
CDR3 DNA: TGTGCCAGCAGCCCCCGGGGCGGTTATATTGGAGAGACCCAGTACTTC

V gene: TRBV2
D gene: NA
clone size: NA
J gene: TRBJ2-7
CDR3 protein: CASSFDAQGLYEQYF
CDR3 DNA: TGTGCCAGCAGCTTCGACGCGCAGGGGCTGTACGAGCAGTACTTC

V gene: TRBV3-1/TRBV3-2
D gene: NA
clone size: NA
J gene: TRBJ1-5
CDR3 protein: CASSQASGTPQPQHF
CDR3 DNA: TGTGCCAGCAGCCAAGCCTCCGGGACACCTCAGCCCCAGCATTTT

V gene: TRBV28
D gene: TRBD1
clone size: NA
J gene: TRBJ2-1
CDR3 protein: CASSITLGTGLNEQFF
CDR3 DNA: TGTGCCAGCAGTATCACTCTAGGGACAGGGTTGAATGAGCAGTTCTTC

V gene: TRBV5-8
D gene: NA
clone size: NA
J gene: TRBJ1-3
CDR3 protein: CASSLWGSGNTIYF
CDR3 DNA: TGTGCCAGCAGCCTTTGGGGCTCTGGAAACACCATATATTTT

V gene: TRBV23-1
D gene: TRBD2
clone size: NA
J gene: TRBJ2-3
CDR3 protein: CASSQLGGRAADTQYF
CDR3 DNA: TGCGCCAGCAGTCAATTGGGCGGGAGGGCCGCAGATACGCAGTATTTT

V gene: TRBV12-3/TRBV12-4
D gene: NA
clone size: NA
J gene: TRBJ2-5
CDR3 protein: CASSFAGAETQYF
CDR3 DNA: TGTGCCAGCAGTTTTGCCGGGGCGGAGACCCAGTACTTC

V gene: TRBV7-9
D gene: NA
clone size: NA
J gene: TRBJ1-6
CDR3 protein: CASSPPGRNSPLHF
CDR3 DNA: TGTGCCAGCAGCCCACCGGGACGGAATTCACCCCTCCACTTT

V gene: TRBV7-9
D gene: TRBD1
clone size: NA
J gene: TRBJ1-1
CDR3 protein: CASRGQGAVNTEAFF
CDR3 DNA: TGTGCCAGCAGGGGTCAGGGGGCGGTGAACACTGAAGCTTTCTTT

V gene: TRBV5-5
D gene: NA
clone size: NA
J gene: TRBJ2-7
CDR3 protein: CASSLDYNTNYEQYF
CDR3 DNA: TGTGCCAGCAGCTTGGACTACAACACTAATTACGAGCAGTACTTC

V gene: TRBV2
D gene: NA
clone size: NA
J gene: TRBJ1-1
CDR3 protein: CASNLGAGAFF
CDR3 DNA: TGTGCCAGCAACTTGGGGGCGGGAGCTTTCTTT